The entry that follows covers one T cell receptor beta chain sequence. The CDR3 has 15 amino acids. The ends were cut back, 5 bases at V and 0 bases at J, with 11 bases in the middle. The V gene's germline CDR1 is LGHDT and CDR2 YNNKEL (reference sequence). The data belong to a study of CD8 T cells in Susac syndrome. Random hexamers were used to reverse transcribe the RNA input (roughly 0.5 to 1 ug). An immunoSEQ multiplex PCR generated amplified TCR beta CDR3 products spanning 54 Vbeta and 13 Jbeta. TCRdb used MiXCR to reprocess the immunoSEQ multiplex PCR reads, holding one entry per CDR3 protein. The sample contains about 100,000 distinct CDR3 sequences, approximately 95% of which appear only once.

The chain has TRBV3-1 and TRBJ2-1; D gene ambiguous. The origin of this receptor is a human donor with Susac syndrome. Sequencing was carried out using CD8+ T cells from PBMCs. CDR3 protein: CASSFDHGSYNEQFF. For the CDR3, the DNA is TGTGCCAGCAGCTTCGACCATGGCTCCTACAATGAGCAGTTCTTC.